The source of this T cell receptor (beta chain) is a study of blood T cells in healthy people across ages. The second PCR ran roughly 6 to 11 cycles with a sample-barcoded 5' primer and J-beta primers. Every individual sample yielded 2.5 million or more paired-end reads (each containing CDR3). TCRdb recomputed calls from the 5' RACE reads with MiXCR, one row per CDR3 protein. The sample has over 950,000 distinct CDR3 sequences; roughly 51% are singletons. CDR3 length equals 13 residues. The V and J ends lost 0 bases and 6 bases respectively, with 6 bases between them. The germline CDR1 and CDR2 sequences are DFQATT and SNEGSKA (reference sequence). The study drew donors from healthy Caucasian individuals in Russia aged about 6 to 95.

Material for sequencing was blood. This chain uses TRBV20-1 with TRBJ1-6; D remains unclear. The origin of this receptor is a woman in her sixties in good health. In DNA, the CDR3 is TGCAGTGCTAGAGAGCGTGCTAATTCACCCCTCCACTTT. Translating it yields CSARERANSPLHF.